The clone carrying this T cell receptor (beta chain) occurred many times. Its antigen is currently unknown. The data stem from a study of Graves' ophthalmopathy and Graves' hyperthyroidism. Study background: Where ophthalmopathy was absent within 18 months of follow-up, hyperthyroidism was stable.

The study, taken as a whole, reports: With about 71% sensitivity and over 72% specificity, the model predicted ophthalmopathy progression.

RNA transcripts yielded amplified TCR beta CDR3 regions. HTBI primers were used in a first-round RT-PCR, which preceded a second-round multiplex PCR. TCRdb reprocessed the multiplex PCR reads via MiXCR and lists one record per CDR3 protein. The repertoire holds about 600,000 distinct CDR3 sequences, with 35% to 45% as singletons. In germline, CDR1 is SNHLY, CDR2 FYNNEI. Trimming shortened V by 6 bases and J by 0 bases, and 21 bases separated the two germline ends. CDR3 length: 17 amino acids. Hyperthyroidism patients, aged 18 to 65, were newly diagnosed, under 2 months' duration. Enrollment excluded any patients with other autoimmune diseases, uncontrolled infections, pregnancy or lactation.

Sequences were obtained from peripheral blood or thyroid tissue (not recorded which). The TCR originated in an adult man with Graves' hyperthyroidism. The chain is built from TRBV2 and TRBJ2-7; D is possibly TRBD2 (6 bases). CDR3 region: CASRAFFGGLSSYEQYF. The CDR3 DNA follows: TGTGCCAGCAGGGCGTTCTTCGGGGGTCTATCCTCCTACGAGCAGTACTTC.